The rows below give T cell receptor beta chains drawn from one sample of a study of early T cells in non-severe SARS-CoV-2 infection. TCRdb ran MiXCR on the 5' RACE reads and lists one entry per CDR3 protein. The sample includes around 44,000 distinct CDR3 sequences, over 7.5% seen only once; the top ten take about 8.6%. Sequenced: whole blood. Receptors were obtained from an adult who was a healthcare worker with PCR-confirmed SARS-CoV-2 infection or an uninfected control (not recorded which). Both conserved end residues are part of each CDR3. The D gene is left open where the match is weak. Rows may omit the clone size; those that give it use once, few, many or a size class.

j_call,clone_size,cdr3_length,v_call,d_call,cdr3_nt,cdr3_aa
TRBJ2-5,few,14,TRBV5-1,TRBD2,TGCGCCAGCAGCGTAACTAGCGGCCAAGAGACCCAGTACTTC,CASSVTSGQETQYF
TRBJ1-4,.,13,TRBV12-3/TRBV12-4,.,TGTGCCAGCAGTTTGTTTCGTAATGAAAAACTGTTTTTT,CASSLFRNEKLFF
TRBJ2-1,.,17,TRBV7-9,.,TGTGCCAGCAGCCGCGACAGGAATTACGGGGAGGGCCAGGAGCAGTTCTTC,CASSRDRNYGEGQEQFF
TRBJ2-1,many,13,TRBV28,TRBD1,TGTGCCAGCAGGCCCGGGACAGGCCGGGAGCAGTTCTTC,CASRPGTGREQFF
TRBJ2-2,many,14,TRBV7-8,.,TGTGCCAGCAGCCGGGGCCGGACCACCGGGGAGCTGTTTTTT,CASSRGRTTGELFF
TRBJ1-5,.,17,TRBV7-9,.,TGTGCCAGCAGCCAAGACCCCGGCAGGCCCGTCCATCAGCCCCAGCATTTT,CASSQDPGRPVHQPQHF
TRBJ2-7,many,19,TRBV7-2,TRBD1,TGTGCCAGCGGTTTTTTTACGGGCAGGGGGATGAGGGACGTCCACGAGCAGTACTTC,CASGFFTGRGMRDVHEQYF
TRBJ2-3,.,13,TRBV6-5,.,TGTGCCAGCAGTTACCGGGGCGCAGATACGCAGTATTTT,CASSYRGADTQYF
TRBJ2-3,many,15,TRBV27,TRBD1,TGTGCCAGCAGTCTCCGGGACAGGGCCCTCCATACGCAGTATTTT,CASSLRDRALHTQYF
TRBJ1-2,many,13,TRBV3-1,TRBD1,TGTGCCAGCAGCCCAACAGGGGTTGGAGGCTACACCTTC,CASSPTGVGGYTF
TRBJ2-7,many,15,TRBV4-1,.,TGCGCCAGCAGCCAAGAGCGTGGGGTTCTGGTCGAGCAGTACTTC,CASSQERGVLVEQYF
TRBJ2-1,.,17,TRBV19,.,TGTGCCAGTAGTATAACGTCTGGCCGCCACAATCCAAATGAGCAGTTCTTC,CASSITSGRHNPNEQFF
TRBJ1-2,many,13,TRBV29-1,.,TGCAGCGTTGAAGAAACGGTTAACTATGGCTACACCTTC,CSVEETVNYGYTF
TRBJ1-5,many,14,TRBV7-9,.,TGTGCCAGCAGTCTTGAGGGGGGAGGACAGCCCCAGCATTTT,CASSLEGGGQPQHF
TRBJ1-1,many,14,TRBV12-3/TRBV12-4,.,TGTGCCAGCAGGAGTAACAGTGGGGGGCGATGGGCTTTCTTT,CASRSNSGGRWAFF
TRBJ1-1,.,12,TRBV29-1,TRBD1,TGCAGCGTTGACGGACAGGGCGCTGAAGCTTTCTTT,CSVDGQGAEAFF
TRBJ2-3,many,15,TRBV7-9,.,TGTGCCAGCAGCCCCAGGGGGGATTTGGCAGATACGCAGTATTTT,CASSPRGDLADTQYF
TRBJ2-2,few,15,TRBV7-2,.,TGTGCCAGCAGCTTAGGGCAGGGGTACAGCGGGGAGCTGTTTTTT,CASSLGQGYSGELFF
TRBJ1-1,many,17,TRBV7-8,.,TGTGCCAGCAGCTTAGTGGGCGGGTTACTAGCGCGGGCTGAAGCTTTCTTT,CASSLVGGLLARAEAFF
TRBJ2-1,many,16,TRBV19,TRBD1,TGTGCCAGTAGTATTGCAAACAGGGGATCTACGAATGAGCAGTTCTTC,CASSIANRGSTNEQFF
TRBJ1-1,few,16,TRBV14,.,TGTGCCAGCAGCCAGAGGAGGGGATTGAAGAACACTGAAGCTTTCTTT,CASSQRRGLKNTEAFF
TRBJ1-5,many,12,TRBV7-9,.,TGTGCCAGCAGCATCAACAATCAGCCCCAGCATTTT,CASSINNQPQHF
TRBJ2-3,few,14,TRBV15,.,TGTGCCACCAGCAGGGGAGTTGGTGAGGATACGCAGTATTTT,CATSRGVGEDTQYF
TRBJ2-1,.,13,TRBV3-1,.,TGTGCCAGCAGCCCCATTTCAGTAGCTGAGCAGTTCTTC,CASSPISVAEQFF
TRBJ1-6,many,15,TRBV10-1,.,TGCGCCAGCAGTGACGGCAGCTCCTATAATTCACCCCTCCACTTT,CASSDGSSYNSPLHF
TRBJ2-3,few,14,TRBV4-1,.,TGCGCCAGCAGGGCATCTATAGCGGCAGATACGCAGTATTTT,CASRASIAADTQYF
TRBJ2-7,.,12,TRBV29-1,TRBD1,TGCAGCGTGTACACAGGGGCCTACGAGCAGTACTTC,CSVYTGAYEQYF
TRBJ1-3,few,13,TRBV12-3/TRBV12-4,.,TGTGCCAGCAGTGCCTTGTCGGCGGACACCATATATTTT,CASSALSADTIYF
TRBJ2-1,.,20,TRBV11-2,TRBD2,TGTGCCAGCAGCTTAGCGCGTGGGACTAGCGAAAAGGGGTCCTACAATGAGCAGTTCTTC,CASSLARGTSEKGSYNEQFF
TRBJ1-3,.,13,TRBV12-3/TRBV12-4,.,TGTGCCAGCACCCTAGGGGTGGGTCGCACCATATATTTT,CASTLGVGRTIYF
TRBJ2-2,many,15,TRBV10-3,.,TGTGCCATCAGTGAGACGACAGCGAACACCGGGGAGCTGTTTTTT,CAISETTANTGELFF
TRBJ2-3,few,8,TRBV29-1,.,TGCAGCGTTGCCGGGCAGTATTTT,CSVAGQYF
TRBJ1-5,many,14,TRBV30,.,TGTGCCTGGAGTGTAAGGGGGGCAGGACAGCCCCAGCATTTT,CAWSVRGAGQPQHF
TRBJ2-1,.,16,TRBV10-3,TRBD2,TGTGCCATCTCCCCATCGGGGCGGGAGGGTTACAATGAGCAGTTCTTC,CAISPSGREGYNEQFF
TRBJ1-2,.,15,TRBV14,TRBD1,TGTGCCAGCAGCCAAGAGGGACAGGGGGTCTATGGCTACACCTTC,CASSQEGQGVYGYTF
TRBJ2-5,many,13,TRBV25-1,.,TGTGCCAGCAGTGAATTGACGGGAGAGACCCAGTACTTC,CASSELTGETQYF
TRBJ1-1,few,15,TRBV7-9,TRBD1,TGTGCCAGCAGCATGACAGGGGGCGCGGGAACTGAAGCTTTCTTT,CASSMTGGAGTEAFF
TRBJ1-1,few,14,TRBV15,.,TGTGCCACCAGTCCTCGTCCGGGGGAGACTGAAGCTTTCTTT,CATSPRPGETEAFF
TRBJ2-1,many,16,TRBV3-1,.,TGTGCCAGCAGCGAGGGCCCCGGGAGCTCCTACAATGAGCAGTTCTTC,CASSEGPGSSYNEQFF
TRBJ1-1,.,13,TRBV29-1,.,TGCAGCGTCGCCGGGGGGGCCAGCACTGAAGCTTTCTTT,CSVAGGASTEAFF
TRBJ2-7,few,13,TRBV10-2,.,TGCGCCAGCAGCGAGCCCGGCCCCTACGAGCAGTACTTC,CASSEPGPYEQYF
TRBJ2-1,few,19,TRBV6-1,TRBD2,TGTGCCAGCAGCGAGGAGGGGACTAGCGGGATTTCACCTTACAATGAGCAGTTCTTC,CASSEEGTSGISPYNEQFF